This T cell receptor beta chain was obtained from a study of T cell responses to AZD1222 COVID-19 vaccine. The overall study: Pooled samples include second doses given at about 4 or 12 weeks.

V was shortened by 1 base and J by 5 bases, with 18 bases between the two germline ends. Per the germline V gene, CDR1 is SQVTM and CDR2 is ANQGSEA. There are 16 residues in the CDR3. The assay was immunoSEQ multiplex PCR, and TCRdb's table has in-frame clones only and misses some. The profile shows around 100,000 clones, about 80% of them singletons. General study results and limits: Elevations in Spike-specific TCR breadth and depth followed administration of two AZD1222 doses. CD4 TCRs linked to vaccination spanned spike, dominating at 160-218 and 743-854.

This clone was seen a few times. No antigen is known for it. Sequenced material: peripheral blood, taken on day 0 of AZD1222 vaccination. The rearrangement uses TRBV29-1 and TRBJ2-1, with a possible D match to TRBD2 (6 bases). This clonotype originated in an adult in good health. The DNA of the CDR3 is TGCAGCGTTGAAGGGTTTAGGGGACTGGAAGACAATGAGCAGTTCTTC. Its translation is CSVEGFRGLEDNEQFF.